This T cell receptor (beta chain) was recovered during a study of response to subunit inactivated influenza vaccine. Of note for this clonotype: Its antigen is still unknown.

TCRdb fed the RT-PCR reads into MiXCR, producing one record per CDR3 protein. In the table there are about 540,000 distinct CDR3 sequences, less than 25% of which are singletons. Germline V gene data show CDR1 as LNHDA and CDR2 as SQIVND (reference sequence). Trimming removed 0 bases from V and 0 bases from J, with 6 bases in between. This CDR3 contains 14 residues. Study-level points and caveats: It was the authors' suggestion that each seasonal influenza vaccination recruits few new T cells.

This same sample was also part of a study on T cells expressing NK-cell markers. That investigation notes: The authors made TCR beta cDNA libraries by 5'RACE template switching. This switching added a universal primer site and UMIs. All TCR beta repertoires analysed originated from sorted CD3+CD56+NKG2C+, CD3+CD56+NKG2C- and CD3+CD56-NKG2C+ T cells. Dominance of the CD3+CD56-NKG2C+ fraction by these clonotypes also held in several donors.

The sequence was obtained from a man aged 45-65 years who received an inactivated influenza vaccine. The sequencing here drew on CD4+ T cells sorted from PBMCs, taken about 12 days after vaccination. J is TRBJ2-7 and V is TRBV19; perhaps TRBD2 as D (5 bases). CDR3 nucleotide sequence: TGTGCCAGTAGTATAGACAGCGGCTCCTACGAGCAGTACTTC. Translating it yields CASSIDSGSYEQYF.